These 19 T cell receptor beta chains were sequenced from one sample in a study of blood T cells in healthy people across ages. The use of a sample-barcoded 5' primer and a J-beta primer mix characterized a second PCR of roughly 6 to 11 cycles. TCRdb used MiXCR to reprocess the 5' RACE reads, holding one entry per CDR3 protein. The sample holds approximately 800,000 distinct CDR3 sequences, about three fifths seen once. Specimen: blood. The receptors were gathered from a man aged 25 to 40 in good health.

CDR3 sequence: CASSFITSGGTQYF. Written as DNA, the CDR3 is TGTGCCAGCAGCTTTATAACTAGCGGGGGTACGCAGTATTTT. The chain recombines TRBV5-8 with TRBJ2-3, with 11 nucleotides matching TRBD2. This CDR3 is built from 14 residues. J was trimmed by 8 bases and V by 2 bases; bases with no gene match: 4. Germline V lookup: CDR1 SGHTS, CDR2 YDEGEE.

The rearrangement joins TRBV10-3 to TRBJ2-7; 8 bases match TRBD2. Germline V CDR1 and CDR2: ENHRY, SYGVKD. Trimming at V came to 6 bases and at J to 2 bases, leaving 9 bases not matched to a gene. This CDR3 region has 15 residues. The CDR3 sequence is CAISADSGGTYEQYF. CDR3 in DNA: TGTGCCATCAGCGCAGACTCGGGAGGGACCTACGAGCAGTACTTC.

The J gene is TRBJ2-3, the V gene TRBV9; D not certain. Per the germline V gene, CDR1 is SGDLS and CDR2 is YYNGEE. The CDR3 runs to 15 residues. Trimming stripped 4 bases from V and 0 bases from J, with 12 bases between. The DNA for the CDR3 is TGTGCCAGCAGCTTAGTAGACCCAAGCACAGATACGCAGTATTTT. It specifies CASSLVDPSTDTQYF.

This clonotype was counted between two and nine times. The chain carries TRBV10-3 and TRBJ1-2; D is ambiguous. V lost 7 bases and J 0 bases, leaving 15 bases between the germline ends. The CDR3 contains 15 residues. Germline V gene lookup returns CDR1 ENHRY and CDR2 SYGVKD. DNA for the CDR3: TGTGCCATCATGGGTTTTGAGGGAGCTAACTATGGCTACACCTTC. Its protein is CAIMGFEGANYGYTF.

CDR3 sequence: CASSYPIMAGATQYF. CDR3 DNA: TGTGCCAGCAGTTACCCGATCATGGCCGGGGCCACCCAGTACTTC. J is TRBJ2-5 and V is TRBV6-5; D possibly uses TRBD1 or TRBD2 (5 bases each). Germline values: CDR1 MNHEY, CDR2 SVGAGI. CDR3 length: 15 residues. V gave up 2 bases and J gave up 8 bases, with 18 bases separating them.

This clonotype was counted only a few times. The chain uses TRBV14 and TRBJ2-7, with TRBD2 matching 13 bases. The CDR3 runs to 16 residues. V gave up 3 bases and J gave up 7 bases; unmatched junction bases: 9. Per germline, CDR1 SGHDN and CDR2 FVKESK. CDR3 coding DNA: TGTGCCAGCAGCCAGGTGGGACTAGCGGGATTTCGTGAGCAGTACTTC. Protein: CASSQVGLAGFREQYF.

V usage is TRBV30 and J usage is TRBJ1-2; 11 bases line up with TRBD1. CDR1 GTSNPN and CDR2 SVGIG come from the germline V gene (reference sequence). The CDR3 totals 14 residues. Germline trimming cut 5 bases from V and 3 bases from J; bases unmatched to any gene: 5. The CDR3 DNA reads TGTGCCTGGCTCAGGGACAGGGGGTACTATGGCTACACCTTC. Translating gives CAWLRDRGYYGYTF.

This clonotype was detected a few times. This chain links TRBV12-3 or TRBV12-4 with TRBJ1-2; no definite D call. The CDR3 runs 12 residues. The V end was cut by 5 bases, the J end by 4 bases, with 8 bases between. In nucleotides, the CDR3 is TGTGCCAGCAGTCCTGTCAGCTATGGCTACACCTTC. Protein: CASSPVSYGYTF.

This clonotype showed up just a few times. The V call is TRBV20-1, the J call TRBJ2-5; no clear D gene. Trimming left V 3 bases short and J 4 bases short, with 6 bases between. The CDR3 is made up of 11 amino acids. CDR1 is DFQATT, CDR2 SNEGSKA, per germline (reference sequence). Here the CDR3 reads CSARHLETQYF. The CDR3 nucleotides are TGCAGTGCTAGGCATTTAGAGACCCAGTACTTC.

This clonotype was seen only a few times. J is TRBJ2-3 and V is TRBV7-9; no clear D gene. Trimming took off 7 bases at V and 3 bases at J, with 8 bases between the two ends. Looked up from germline, CDR1 is SEHNR and CDR2 is FQNEAQ (reference sequence). The CDR3 loop spans 12 amino acids. The CDR3 bases are TGTGCCAGCACCTATACGACAGATACGCAGTATTTT. It codes for CASTYTTDTQYF.

For the CDR3, the DNA is TGTGCCAGCAGCCCCCATCCCTCTAGCGGTCCCTACAATGAGCAGTTCTTC. Translating it yields CASSPHPSSGPYNEQFF. The J gene is TRBJ2-1, the V gene TRBV7-6; 7 bases are shared with TRBD2. J lost 2 bases, V lost 5 bases, and 12 bases had no gene match. Germline V lookup: CDR1 SGHVS, CDR2 FNYEAQ. This CDR3 has 17 amino acids.

This clonotype appeared a few times. This chain joins TRBV20-1 and TRBJ1-2; no firm D call. In germline, CDR1 is DFQATT, CDR2 SNEGSKA (reference sequence). Trimming left V 3 bases short and J 0 bases short, with 8 bases between. CDR3 size: 13 residues. CDR3 DNA sequence: TGCAGTGCTAGTCGCTATACTAACTATGGCTACACCTTC. Translation: CSASRYTNYGYTF.

The chain has TRBV11-2 and TRBJ1-2; TRBD1 matches at 7 bases. J was trimmed by 12 bases and V by 5 bases; bases with no gene match: 9. The CDR3 totals 12 residues. Germline assignment: CDR1 SGHAT and CDR2 FQNNGV. The CDR3 loop reads CASSPGQEVDTF. The CDR3 region has the DNA TGTGCCAGCAGCCCAGGACAGGAGGTCGACACCTTC.

This clonotype was observed a handful of times. The rearrangement uses TRBV20-1 and TRBJ1-5; 10 bases are a match to TRBD1. Per the germline V gene, CDR1 is DFQATT and CDR2 is SNEGSKA (reference sequence). The junction had 7 bases not matched to a gene; V was cut back by 2 bases and J by 9 bases. The CDR3 length is 14 residues. CDR3 protein: CSARRTGGGRPQHF. The CDR3, as DNA: TGCAGTGCTAGAAGGACAGGGGGAGGGCGGCCCCAGCATTTT.

This clonotype was recorded a few times. The genes are TRBV2 and TRBJ2-7, with D hard to call. V lost 3 bases, J lost 3 bases, and 3 bases lay in between. Germline V gene sequence: CDR1 SNHLY, CDR2 FYNNEI. The CDR3 spans 11 residues. This chain's CDR3 is CASSEDYEQYF. The CDR3 nucleotides read TGTGCCAGCAGTGAGGACTACGAGCAGTACTTC.

The chain is built from TRBV29-1 and TRBJ2-5; D call uncertain. V lost 3 bases, J lost 5 bases, and 10 bases lay in between. The V gene's germline CDR1 is SQVTM and CDR2 ANQGSEA. This CDR3 comprises 12 residues. The CDR3 loop reads CSVDSRQETQYF. CDR3 in DNA: TGCAGCGTTGATTCCAGGCAGGAGACCCAGTACTTC.

This clonotype was seen just once. The V gene is TRBV12-3 or TRBV12-4, the J gene TRBJ2-5; tentative D call: TRBD1 (5 bases). Trimming stripped 5 bases from V and 3 bases from J, with 13 bases between. This CDR3 contains 14 residues. The CDR3 is CASSVRQPEETQYF. Written as DNA, the CDR3 is TGTGCCAGCAGTGTTAGACAGCCAGAAGAGACCCAGTACTTC.

Worth noting for this clonotype: The germline gene is not matched at one end of the junction; a read error may be the cause. The rearrangement uses TRBV9 and TRBJ2-4; the D is unclear. The closer fit of TRBJ2-7 to the DNA end suggests the J call may be wrong. From germline, CDR1 is SGDLS and CDR2 YYNGEE. CDR3 length: 12 amino acids. The DNA for the CDR3 is TGCGCCAGCAGTGCCAATGGATACGAGCAGTACTTC. It is translated as CASSANGYEQYF.

V and J are TRBV29-1 and TRBJ2-5, with D unresolved. CDR3 length equals 13 residues. The germline gives CDR1 SQVTM, CDR2 ANQGSEA. The V end was cut by 2 bases, the J end by 0 bases, with 7 bases between. CDR3 sequence: CSVENRDQETQYF. The CDR3 coding sequence is TGCAGCGTTGAAAACAGAGACCAAGAGACCCAGTACTTC.